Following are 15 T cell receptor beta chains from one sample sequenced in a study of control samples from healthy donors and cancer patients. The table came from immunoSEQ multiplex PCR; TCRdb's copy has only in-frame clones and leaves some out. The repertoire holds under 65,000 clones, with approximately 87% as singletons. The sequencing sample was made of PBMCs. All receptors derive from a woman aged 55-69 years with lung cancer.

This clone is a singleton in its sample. CDR3 in DNA: TGCGCCAGCAGCCACGGTTTGGCTAGCGGGAGGCGTGAGCAGTTCTTC. Translated: CASSHGLASGRREQFF. The J gene is TRBJ2-1, the V gene TRBV4-1; TRBD2 aligns across 11 bases. The junction had 10 bases not matched to a gene; V was cut back by 3 bases and J by 9 bases. The CDR3 length is 16 residues. Germline values: CDR1 MGHRA, CDR2 YSYEKL.

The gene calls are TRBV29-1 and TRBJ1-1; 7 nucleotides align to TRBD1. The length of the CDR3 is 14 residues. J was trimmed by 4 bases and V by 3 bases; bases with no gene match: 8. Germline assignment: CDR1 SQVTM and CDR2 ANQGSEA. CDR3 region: CSVDTFQGGTEAFF. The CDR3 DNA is TGCAGCGTTGATACTTTCCAGGGGGGCACTGAAGCTTTCTTT.

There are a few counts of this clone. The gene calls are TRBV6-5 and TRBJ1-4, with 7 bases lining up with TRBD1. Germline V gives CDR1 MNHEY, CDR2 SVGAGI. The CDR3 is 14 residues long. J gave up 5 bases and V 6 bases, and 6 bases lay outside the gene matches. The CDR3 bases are TGTGCCAGCAGACCTACAGGGGACAATGAAAAACTGTTTTTT. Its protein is CASRPTGDNEKLFF.

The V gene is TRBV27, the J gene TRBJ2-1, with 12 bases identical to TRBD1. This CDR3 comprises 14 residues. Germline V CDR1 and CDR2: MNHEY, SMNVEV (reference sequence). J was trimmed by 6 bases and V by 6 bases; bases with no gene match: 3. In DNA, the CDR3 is TGTGCCAGCAGGCGGGACAGGGGGCCCAATGAGCAGTTCTTC. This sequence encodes CASRRDRGPNEQFF.

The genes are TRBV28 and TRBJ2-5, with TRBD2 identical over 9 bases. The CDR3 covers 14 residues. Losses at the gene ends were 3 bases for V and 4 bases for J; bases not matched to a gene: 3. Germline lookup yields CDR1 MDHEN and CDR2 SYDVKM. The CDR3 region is CASSLAGGRETQYF. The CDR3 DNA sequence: TGTGCCAGCAGTTTGGCGGGAGGGCGAGAGACCCAGTACTTC.

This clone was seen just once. CDR3: CASSQVAQNTEAFF. CDR3 sequence (DNA): TGCGCCAGCAGCCAAGTCGCACAGAACACTGAAGCTTTCTTT. The chain is built from TRBV4-1 and TRBJ1-1, with D uncertain. The CDR3 is 14 amino acids. Germline V lookup: CDR1 MGHRA, CDR2 YSYEKL. Trimming left V 1 base short and J 1 base short, with 7 bases between.

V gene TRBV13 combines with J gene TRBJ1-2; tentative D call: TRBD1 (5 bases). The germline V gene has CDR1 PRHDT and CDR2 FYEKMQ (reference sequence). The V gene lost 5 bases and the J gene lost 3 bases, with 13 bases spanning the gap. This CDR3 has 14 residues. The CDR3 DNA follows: TGTGCCAGCAGCGCACCGGGACGGCACTATGGCTACACCTTC. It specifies CASSAPGRHYGYTF.

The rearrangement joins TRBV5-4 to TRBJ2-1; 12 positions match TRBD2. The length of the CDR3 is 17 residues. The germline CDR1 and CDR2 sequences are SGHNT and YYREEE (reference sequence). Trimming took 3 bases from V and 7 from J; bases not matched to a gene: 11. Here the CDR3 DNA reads TGTGCCAGCAGCTCCATTGGACTAGCGGGAAGTAGAAATGAGCAGTTCTTC. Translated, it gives CASSSIGLAGSRNEQFF.

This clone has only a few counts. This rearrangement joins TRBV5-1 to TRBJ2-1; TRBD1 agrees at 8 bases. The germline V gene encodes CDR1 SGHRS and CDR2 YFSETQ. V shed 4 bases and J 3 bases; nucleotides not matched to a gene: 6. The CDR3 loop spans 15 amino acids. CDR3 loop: CASSPTGENYNEQFF. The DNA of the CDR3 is TGCGCCAGCAGCCCGACAGGGGAAAACTACAATGAGCAGTTCTTC.

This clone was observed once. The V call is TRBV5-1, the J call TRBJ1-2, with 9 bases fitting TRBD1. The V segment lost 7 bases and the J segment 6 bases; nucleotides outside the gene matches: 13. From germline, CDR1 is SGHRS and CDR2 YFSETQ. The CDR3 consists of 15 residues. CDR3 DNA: TGCGCCAGCTCCCGGACAGGGGATTATTTTAATGGCTACACCTTC. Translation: CASSRTGDYFNGYTF.

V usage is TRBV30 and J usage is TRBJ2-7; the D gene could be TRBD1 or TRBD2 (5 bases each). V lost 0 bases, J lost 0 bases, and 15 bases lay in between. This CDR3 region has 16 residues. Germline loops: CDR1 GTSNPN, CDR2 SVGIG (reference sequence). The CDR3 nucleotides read TGTGCCTGGAGTGTACAAGAGACAGCGGCCTCCTACGAGCAGTACTTC. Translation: CAWSVQETAASYEQYF.

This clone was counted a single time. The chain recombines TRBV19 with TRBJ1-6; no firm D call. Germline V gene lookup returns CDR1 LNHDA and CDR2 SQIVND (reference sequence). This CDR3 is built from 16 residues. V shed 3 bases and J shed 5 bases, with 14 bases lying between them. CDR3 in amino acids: CASSITGNSDNSPLHF. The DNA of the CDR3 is TGTGCCAGTAGTATCACCGGAAACAGCGATAATTCACCCCTCCACTTT.

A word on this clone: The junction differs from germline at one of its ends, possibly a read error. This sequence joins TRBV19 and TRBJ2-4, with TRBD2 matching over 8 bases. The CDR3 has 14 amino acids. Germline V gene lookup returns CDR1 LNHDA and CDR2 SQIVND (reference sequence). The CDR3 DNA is TGTGCCAGTAGTCCCCACGACCTAGCGGGCACACCGAACTTC. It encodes CASSPHDLAGTPNF.

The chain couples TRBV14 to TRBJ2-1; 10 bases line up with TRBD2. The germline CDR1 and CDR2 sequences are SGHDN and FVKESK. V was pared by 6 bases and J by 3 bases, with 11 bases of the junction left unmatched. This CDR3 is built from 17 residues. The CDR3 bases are TGTGCCAGCAGTCCTTTTGCCACTAGCGGGAACTACAATGAGCAGTTCTTC. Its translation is CASSPFATSGNYNEQFF. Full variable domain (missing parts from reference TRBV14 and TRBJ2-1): EAGVTQFPSHSVIEKGQTVTLRCDPISGHDNLYWYRRVMGKEIKFLLHFVKESKQDESGMPNNRFLAERTGGTYSTLKVQPAELEDSGVYFCASSPFATSGNYNEQFFGPGTRLTVL.

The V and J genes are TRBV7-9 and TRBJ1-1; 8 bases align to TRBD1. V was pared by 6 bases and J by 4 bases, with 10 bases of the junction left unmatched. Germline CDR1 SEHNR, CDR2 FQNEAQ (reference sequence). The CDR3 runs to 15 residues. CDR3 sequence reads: CASSFDLTGGTEAFF. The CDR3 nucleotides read TGTGCCAGCAGTTTTGACCTCACAGGGGGCACTGAAGCTTTCTTT. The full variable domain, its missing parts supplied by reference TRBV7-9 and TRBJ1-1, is DTGVSQNPRHKITKRGQNVTFRCDPISEHNRLYWYRQTLGQGPEFLTYFQNEAQLEKSRLLSDRFSAERPKGSFSTLEIQRTEQGDSAMYLCASSFDLTGGTEAFFGQGTRLTVV.